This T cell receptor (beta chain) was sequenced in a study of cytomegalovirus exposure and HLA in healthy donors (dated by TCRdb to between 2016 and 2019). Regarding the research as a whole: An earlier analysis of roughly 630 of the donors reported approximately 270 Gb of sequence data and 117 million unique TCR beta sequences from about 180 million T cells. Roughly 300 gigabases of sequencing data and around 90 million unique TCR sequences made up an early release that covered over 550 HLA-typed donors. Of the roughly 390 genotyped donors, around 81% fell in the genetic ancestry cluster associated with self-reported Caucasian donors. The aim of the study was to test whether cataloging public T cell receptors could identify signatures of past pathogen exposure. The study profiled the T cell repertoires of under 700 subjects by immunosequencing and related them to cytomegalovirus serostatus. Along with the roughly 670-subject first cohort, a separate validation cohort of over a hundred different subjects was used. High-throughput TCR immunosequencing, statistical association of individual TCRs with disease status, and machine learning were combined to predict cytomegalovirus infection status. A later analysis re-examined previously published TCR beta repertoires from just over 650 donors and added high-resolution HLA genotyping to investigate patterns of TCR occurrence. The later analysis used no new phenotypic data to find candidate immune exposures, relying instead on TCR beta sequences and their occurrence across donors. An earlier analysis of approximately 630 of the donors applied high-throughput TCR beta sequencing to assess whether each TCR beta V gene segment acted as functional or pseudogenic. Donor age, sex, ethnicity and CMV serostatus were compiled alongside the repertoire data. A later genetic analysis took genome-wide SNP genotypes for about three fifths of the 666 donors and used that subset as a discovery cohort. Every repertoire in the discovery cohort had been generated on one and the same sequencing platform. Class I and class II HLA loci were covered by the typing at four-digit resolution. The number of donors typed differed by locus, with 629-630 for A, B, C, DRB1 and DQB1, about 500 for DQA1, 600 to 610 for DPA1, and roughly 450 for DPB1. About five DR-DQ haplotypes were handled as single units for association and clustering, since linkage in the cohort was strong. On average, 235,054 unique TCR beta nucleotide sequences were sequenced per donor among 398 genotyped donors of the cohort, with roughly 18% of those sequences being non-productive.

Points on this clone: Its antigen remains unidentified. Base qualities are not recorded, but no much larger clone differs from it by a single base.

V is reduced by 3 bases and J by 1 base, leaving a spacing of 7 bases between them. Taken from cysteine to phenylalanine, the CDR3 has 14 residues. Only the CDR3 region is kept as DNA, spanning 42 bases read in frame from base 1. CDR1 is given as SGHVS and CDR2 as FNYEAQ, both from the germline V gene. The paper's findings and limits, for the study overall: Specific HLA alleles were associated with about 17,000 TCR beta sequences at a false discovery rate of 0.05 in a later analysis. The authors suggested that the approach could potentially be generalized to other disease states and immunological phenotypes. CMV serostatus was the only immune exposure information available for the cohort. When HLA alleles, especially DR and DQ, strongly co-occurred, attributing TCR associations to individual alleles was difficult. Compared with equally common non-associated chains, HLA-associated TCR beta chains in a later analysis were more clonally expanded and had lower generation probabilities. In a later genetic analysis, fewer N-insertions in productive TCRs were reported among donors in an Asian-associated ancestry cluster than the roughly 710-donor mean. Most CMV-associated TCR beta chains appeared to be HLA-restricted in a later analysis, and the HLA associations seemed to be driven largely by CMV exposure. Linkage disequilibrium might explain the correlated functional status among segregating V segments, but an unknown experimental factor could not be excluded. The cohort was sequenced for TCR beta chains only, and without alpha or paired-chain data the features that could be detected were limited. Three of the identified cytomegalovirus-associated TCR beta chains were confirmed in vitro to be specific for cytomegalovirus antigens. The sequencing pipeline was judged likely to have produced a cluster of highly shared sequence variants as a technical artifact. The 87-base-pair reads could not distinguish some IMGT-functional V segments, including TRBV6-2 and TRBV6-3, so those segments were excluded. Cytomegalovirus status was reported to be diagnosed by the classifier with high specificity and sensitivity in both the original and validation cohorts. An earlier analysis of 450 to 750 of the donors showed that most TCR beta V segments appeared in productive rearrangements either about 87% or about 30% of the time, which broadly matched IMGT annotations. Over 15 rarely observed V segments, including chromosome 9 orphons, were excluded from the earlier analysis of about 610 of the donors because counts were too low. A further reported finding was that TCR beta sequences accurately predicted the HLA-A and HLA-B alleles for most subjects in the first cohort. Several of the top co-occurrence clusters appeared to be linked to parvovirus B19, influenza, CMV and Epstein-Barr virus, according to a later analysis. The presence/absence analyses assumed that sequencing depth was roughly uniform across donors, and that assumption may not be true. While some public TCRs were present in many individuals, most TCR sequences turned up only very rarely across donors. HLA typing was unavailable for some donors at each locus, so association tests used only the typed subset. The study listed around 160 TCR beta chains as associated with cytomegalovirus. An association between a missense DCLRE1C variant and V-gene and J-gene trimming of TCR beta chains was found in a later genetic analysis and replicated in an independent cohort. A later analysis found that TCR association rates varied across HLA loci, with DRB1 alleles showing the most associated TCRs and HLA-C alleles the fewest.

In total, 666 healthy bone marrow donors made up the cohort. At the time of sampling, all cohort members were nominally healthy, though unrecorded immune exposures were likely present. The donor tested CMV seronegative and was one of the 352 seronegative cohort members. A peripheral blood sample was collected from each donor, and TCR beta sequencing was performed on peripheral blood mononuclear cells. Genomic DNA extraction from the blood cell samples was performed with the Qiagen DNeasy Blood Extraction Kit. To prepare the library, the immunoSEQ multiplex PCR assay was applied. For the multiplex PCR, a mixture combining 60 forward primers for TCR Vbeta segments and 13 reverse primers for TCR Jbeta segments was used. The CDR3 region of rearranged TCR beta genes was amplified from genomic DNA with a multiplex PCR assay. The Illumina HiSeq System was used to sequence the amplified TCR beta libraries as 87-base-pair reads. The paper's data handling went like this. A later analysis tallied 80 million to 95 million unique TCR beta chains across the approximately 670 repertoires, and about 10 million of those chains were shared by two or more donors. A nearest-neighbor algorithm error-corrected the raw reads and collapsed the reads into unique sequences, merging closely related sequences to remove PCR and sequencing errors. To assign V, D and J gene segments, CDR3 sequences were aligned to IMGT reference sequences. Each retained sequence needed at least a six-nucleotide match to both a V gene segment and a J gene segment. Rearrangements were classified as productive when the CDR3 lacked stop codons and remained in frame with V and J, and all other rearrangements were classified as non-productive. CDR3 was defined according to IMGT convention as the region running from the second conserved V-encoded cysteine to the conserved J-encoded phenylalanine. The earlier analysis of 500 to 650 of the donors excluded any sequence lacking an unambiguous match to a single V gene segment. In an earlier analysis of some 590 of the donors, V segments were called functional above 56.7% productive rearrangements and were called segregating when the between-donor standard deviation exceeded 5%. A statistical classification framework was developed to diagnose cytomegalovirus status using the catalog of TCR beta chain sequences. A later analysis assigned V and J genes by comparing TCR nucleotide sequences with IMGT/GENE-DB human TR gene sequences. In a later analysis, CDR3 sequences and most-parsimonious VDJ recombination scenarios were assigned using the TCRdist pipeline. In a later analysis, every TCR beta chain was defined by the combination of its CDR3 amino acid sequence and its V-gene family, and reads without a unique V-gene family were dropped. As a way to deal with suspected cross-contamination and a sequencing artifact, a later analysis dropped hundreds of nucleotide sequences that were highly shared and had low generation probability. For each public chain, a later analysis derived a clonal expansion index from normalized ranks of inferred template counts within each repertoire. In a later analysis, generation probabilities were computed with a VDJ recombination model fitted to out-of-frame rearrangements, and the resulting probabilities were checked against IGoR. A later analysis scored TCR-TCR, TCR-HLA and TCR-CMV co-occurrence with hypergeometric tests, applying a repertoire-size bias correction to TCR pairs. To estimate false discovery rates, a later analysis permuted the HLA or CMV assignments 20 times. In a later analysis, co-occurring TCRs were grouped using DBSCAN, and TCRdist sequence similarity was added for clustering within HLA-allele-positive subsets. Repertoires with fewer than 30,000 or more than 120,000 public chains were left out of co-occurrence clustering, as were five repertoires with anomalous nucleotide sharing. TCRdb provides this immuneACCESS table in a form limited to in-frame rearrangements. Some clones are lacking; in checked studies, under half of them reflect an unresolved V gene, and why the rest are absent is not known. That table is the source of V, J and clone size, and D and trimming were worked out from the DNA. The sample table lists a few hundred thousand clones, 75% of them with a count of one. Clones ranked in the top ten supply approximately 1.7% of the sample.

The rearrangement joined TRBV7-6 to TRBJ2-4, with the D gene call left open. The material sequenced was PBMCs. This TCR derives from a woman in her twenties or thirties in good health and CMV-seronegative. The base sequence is TGTGCCAGCAGCTTTGTAAGCGCCAAAAACATTCAGTACTTC. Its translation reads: CASSFVSAKNIQYF. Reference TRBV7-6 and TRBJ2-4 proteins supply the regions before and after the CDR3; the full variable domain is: GAGVSQSPRYKVTKRGQDVALRCDPISGHVSLYWYRQALGQGPEFLTYFNYEAQQDKSGLPNDRFSAERPEGSISTLTIQRTEQRDSAMYRCASSFVSAKNIQYFGAGTRLSVL.